These 26 T cell receptor beta chains were sequenced from one sample in a study of Graves' ophthalmopathy and Graves' hyperthyroidism. Amplified TCR beta CDR3 regions were obtained using RNA transcripts as template. In the first round, RT-PCR was carried out with HTBI primers, and a multiplex PCR formed the second round. TCRdb recomputed calls from the multiplex PCR reads with MiXCR, one row per CDR3 protein. Altogether more than 1,000,000 distinct CDR3 sequences are present, 35% to 40% being singletons, with the ten largest covering 11%. The sequencing input was peripheral blood or thyroid tissue (not recorded which). The receptors stem from an adult man with Graves' hyperthyroidism.

The chain recombines TRBV7-8 with TRBJ2-5, with D possibly TRBD2 on 5 matching bases. The J call may be in error: the DNA end matches TRBJ2-1 better. Germline lookup yields CDR1 SGHVS and CDR2 FQNEAQ. The CDR3 covers 15 residues. The CDR3 sequence: CASSLEGVYNNEQFF. The CDR3 nucleotides are TGTGCCAGCAGCTTAGAGGGAGTGTATAACAATGAGCAGTTCTTC.

This chain connects TRBV20-1 to TRBJ2-2, with 7 bases identical to TRBD1. Germline CDR1 is DFQATT and CDR2 is SNEGSKA (reference sequence). The CDR3 is made up of 13 amino acids. V lost 4 bases and J lost 9; bases outside the gene matches: 8. This CDR3 reads CSAKGTAPWELFF. The CDR3 bases are TGCAGTGCTAAGGGGACAGCCCCGTGGGAGCTGTTTTTT.

The chain uses TRBV15 and TRBJ2-5; 14 bases map to TRBD2. This CDR3 contains 19 residues. V was pared by 1 base and J by 6 bases, with 13 bases of the junction left unmatched. Germline CDR1 reads LNHNV; CDR2 reads YYDKDF (reference sequence). CDR3 loop: CATSRGGFGLAGGAKTQYF. The DNA of the CDR3 is TGTGCCACCAGCAGAGGTGGTTTCGGACTAGCGGGGGGCGCAAAGACCCAGTACTTC.

This clonotype was recorded a few times. The chain has TRBV25-1 and TRBJ2-7; 7 nucleotides match TRBD2. The end of the DNA fits TRBJ2-1 better, so the J call may be wrong. Per the germline V gene, CDR1 is MGHDK and CDR2 is SYGVNS. This CDR3 is built from 12 residues. CDR3 in amino acids: CASVLGGGEQFF. The CDR3 nucleotides read TGTGCCAGCGTGCTGGGCGGGGGTGAGCAGTTCTTC.

This clonotype has ten or more counts. This chain uses TRBV18 with TRBJ2-7; no definite D call. V lost 8 bases to trimming and J lost 1 base, with 12 bases between them. This CDR3 is 13 amino acids long. Germline V gene data show CDR1 as KGHSH and CDR2 as LQKENI. CDR3 residues: CASSPSSSYEQYF. The CDR3 coding sequence is TGTGCCAGCAGTCCCAGCAGTTCCTACGAGCAGTACTTC.

The chain links TRBV20-1 to TRBJ1-3; a possible D gene is TRBD1 (5 bases). The CDR3 covers 15 residues. V lost 1 base to trimming and J lost 8 bases, with 18 bases between them. Germline lookup yields CDR1 DFQATT and CDR2 SNEGSKA (reference sequence). CDR3: CSARGSGRGGYTIYF. DNA of the CDR3: TGCAGTGCTAGAGGGTCGGGGCGGGGCGGCTACACCATATATTTT.

This clonotype was recorded at least ten times. The chain has TRBV9 and TRBJ1-4; D may be TRBD1 (6 bases). The CDR3 is made up of 15 amino acids. The germline V gene encodes CDR1 SGDLS and CDR2 YYNGEE. Trimming took 3 bases from V and 7 from J, leaving 16 bases between them. CDR3 loop: CASSAQNGGGEKLFF. CDR3 DNA: TGTGCCAGCAGCGCCCAAAATGGGGGCGGTGAAAAACTGTTTTTT. Based on the CDR3 plus reference TRBV9 and TRBJ1-4, the full variable domain is DSGVTQTPKHLITATGQRVTLRCSPRSGDLSVYWYQQSLDQGLQFLIQYYNGEERAKGNILERFSAQQFPDLHSELNLSSLELGDSALYFCASSAQNGGGEKLFFGSGTQLSVL.

This clonotype has ten or more counts. The chain combines TRBV2 with TRBJ2-2; 8 bases fit TRBD1. J was trimmed by 6 bases and V by 6 bases; bases with no gene match: 3. The germline CDR1 and CDR2 sequences are SNHLY and FYNNEI. The length of the CDR3 is 13 residues. As DNA, the CDR3 is TGTGCCAGCAGAGACAGGGGTGCCGGGGAGCTGTTTTTT. Translating gives CASRDRGAGELFF.

This clonotype was recorded at least ten times. The chain has TRBV7-6 and TRBJ2-7; 10 positions agree with TRBD1. V gave up 5 bases and J gave up 5 bases; unmatched junction bases: 9. CDR3 length: 15 amino acids. Germline values: CDR1 SGHVS, CDR2 FNYEAQ. This CDR3 is CASSPRGQGTNEQYF. CDR3 nucleotide sequence: TGTGCCAGCAGCCCGCGGGGACAGGGGACCAACGAGCAGTACTTC. The variable domain in full, with the rest retrieved from reference TRBV7-6 and TRBJ2-7, is GAGVSQSPRYKVTKRGQDVALRCDPISGHVSLYWYRQALGQGPEFLTYFNYEAQQDKSGLPNDRFSAERPEGSISTLTIQRTEQRDSAMYRCASSPRGQGTNEQYFGPGTRLTVT.

In its sample, this clonotype was seen many times. This sequence joins TRBV7-3 and TRBJ2-2; 14 nucleotides line up with TRBD2. Germline V CDR1 and CDR2: SGHTA, FQGTGA. V lost 4 bases, J lost 6 bases, and 1 base stayed unmatched. The CDR3 covers 15 residues. DNA for the CDR3: TGTGCCAGCAGCTCGACTAGCGGGAGGGCCGGGGAGCTGTTTTTT. Its protein product is CASSSTSGRAGELFF.

The chain employs TRBV10-3 and TRBJ2-7; 7 nucleotides agree with TRBD1. CDR3 length: 14 residues. With V trimmed by 6 bases and J by 3 bases, 8 bases remained unmatched. Germline CDR1 and CDR2: ENHRY and SYGVKD. The CDR3 DNA follows: TGTGCCATCAGCAGACAGGGAGATAACTACGAGCAGTACTTC. As protein: CAISRQGDNYEQYF.

This clonotype was counted many times. This chain uses TRBV29-1 with TRBJ2-5, with D perhaps TRBD1 or TRBD2 (6 bases each). Trimming shortened V by 7 bases and J by 9 bases, and 15 bases separated the two germline ends. Germline V gene lookup returns CDR1 SQVTM and CDR2 ANQGSEA. CDR3 length equals 11 residues. This chain's CDR3 is CSESDGGAQYF. In nucleotides, the CDR3 is TGCAGCGAGAGCGACGGGGGCGCCCAGTACTTC. Based on the CDR3 plus reference TRBV29-1 and TRBJ2-5, the full variable domain is SAVISQKPSRDICQRGTSLTIQCQVDSQVTMMFWYRQQPGQSLTLIATANQGSEATYESGFVIDKFPISRPNLTFSTLTVSNMSPEDSSIYLCSESDGGAQYFGPGTRLLVL.

This clonotype has more than one count but fewer than ten. A clone one base away is much larger, so this may be a read error. The J gene is TRBJ2-5, the V gene TRBV19, with D perhaps TRBD1 (5 bases). Germline V gene lookup returns CDR1 LNHDA and CDR2 SQIVND (reference sequence). The CDR3 has 12 amino acids. The V end was cut by 3 bases, the J end by 7 bases, with 9 bases between. For the CDR3, the DNA is TGTGCCAGTAGTATGGACGACAGGACCCAGTACTTC. Translating it yields CASSMDDRTQYF.

Only a few counts were recorded for this clonotype. V gene TRBV7-2 combines with J gene TRBJ1-5; D uncertain. The CDR3 spans 17 residues. Trimming removed 6 bases at V and 0 bases at J, with 18 bases between. In germline, CDR1 is SGHTA, CDR2 FQGNSA. CDR3 loop: CASSYRPPEHSNQPQHF. CDR3 bases: TGTGCCAGCAGTTACCGGCCCCCCGAACATAGCAATCAGCCCCAGCATTTT.

A word on this clonotype: This may arise from a read error, as a much more abundant clone is one base away. The CDR3 coding sequence is TGCACCGCCCGGCCCATCGGGACCTACGAGCAGTACTTC. It specifies CTARPIGTYEQYF. This chain uses TRBV20-1 with TRBJ2-7, with D perhaps TRBD2 (5 bases). The germline CDR1 and CDR2 sequences are DFQATT and SNEGSKA (reference sequence). CDR3 size: 13 residues.

With regard to this clonotype: One end of the junction fails to match germline, which may point to a read error. The chain has TRBV12-3 or TRBV12-4 and TRBJ1-4; no clear D. This CDR3 spans 14 amino acids. The CDR3 protein is CASRRTENGEKLVF. The CDR3 DNA is TGTGCCAGCAGGCGGACCGAGAATGGTGAAAAACTGGTTTTT.

This clonotype was seen ten or more times. The rearrangement links TRBV7-6 to TRBJ2-5, with 9 bases matching TRBD1. With 5 bases clipped from V and 5 bases from J, the junction kept 6 bases outside the gene matches. CDR1 and CDR2 from the germline V gene are SGHVS and FNYEAQ. CDR3 length: 14 amino acids. In nucleotides, the CDR3 is TGTGCCAGCAGCGCAACAGGGGGCTGGGAGACCCAGTACTTC. Its translation: CASSATGGWETQYF.

This clonotype was observed a few times. The V and J genes are TRBV6-5 and TRBJ2-3, with D possibly matching TRBD1 (5 bases). The germline V gene encodes CDR1 MNHEY and CDR2 SVGAGI. V lost 6 bases and J lost 6, with 7 bases in between. The CDR3 is 11 residues long. CDR3 bases: TGTGCCAGCAGACAGGCGGATACGCAGTATTTT. Amino acid sequence: CASRQADTQYF.

A few counts support this clonotype. The chain links TRBV12-3 or TRBV12-4 to TRBJ2-7; 10 bases align to TRBD2. The length of the CDR3 is 15 residues. V shed 6 bases and J 0 bases; nucleotides not matched to a gene: 5. CDR3 region: CASSSGLALSYEQYF. The CDR3 DNA reads TGTGCCAGCAGCTCGGGACTAGCGCTCTCCTACGAGCAGTACTTC.

This clonotype was detected many times. The chain is built from TRBV10-3 and TRBJ2-7; 7 bases map to TRBD2. The CDR3 spans 14 residues. V shed 3 bases, J shed 0 bases, and the junction held 2 bases outside the gene matches. Germline V lookup: CDR1 ENHRY, CDR2 SYGVKD. In DNA form, the CDR3 reads TGTGCCATCAGTGATTGGGACTACTCCTACGAGCAGTACTTC. Translating it yields CAISDWDYSYEQYF.

The chain has TRBV11-2 and TRBJ2-7; the D is unclear. Looked up from germline, CDR1 is SGHAT and CDR2 is FQNNGV. V was pared by 11 bases and J by 6 bases, with 20 bases between. The CDR3 consists of 13 residues. The CDR3 loop is CAWSEAAVSEQYF. DNA for the CDR3: TGTGCCTGGAGTGAGGCGGCTGTTTCCGAGCAGTACTTC. Using reference TRBV11-2 and TRBJ2-7 for the parts outside the CDR3, the full variable domain is EAGVAQSPRYKIIEKRQSVAFWCNPISGHATLYWYQQILGQGPKLLIQFQNNGVVDDSQLPKDRFSAERLKGVDSTLKIQPAKLEDSAVYLCAWSEAAVSEQYFGPGTRLTVT.

V is TRBV7-9 and J is TRBJ2-5; D could derive from TRBD1 or TRBD2 (5 bases each). The germline V and J ends were trimmed by 4 bases and 4 bases, with 19 bases remaining between them. Germline V gene data show CDR1 as SEHNR and CDR2 as FQNEAQ (reference sequence). The CDR3 is made up of 16 amino acids. CDR3 protein: CASSSLGGGSGETQYF. The CDR3 nucleotides read TGTGCCAGCAGCTCCCTAGGTGGGGGTTCTGGAGAGACCCAGTACTTC.

The chain recombines TRBV7-2 with TRBJ2-7; D perhaps matches TRBD2 (6 bases). The germline CDR1 and CDR2 sequences are SGHTA and FQGNSA. Trimming cost V 0 bases and J 6 bases, with 12 bases left between them. CDR3 length equals 14 residues. The CDR3 sequence is CASSLAGLASEQYF. The CDR3 DNA reads TGTGCCAGCAGCTTAGCGGGACTTGCCTCCGAGCAGTACTTC.

This clonotype occurred many times. This chain connects TRBV9 to TRBJ2-5; D not certain. Germline-derived CDR1 and CDR2 are SGDLS and YYNGEE. V shed 2 bases and J shed 2 bases, with 7 bases lying between them. The CDR3 is made up of 13 amino acids. The CDR3 is CASSVGRQETQYF. The DNA of the CDR3 is TGTGCCAGCAGCGTTGGCAGACAAGAGACCCAGTACTTC.

This clonotype was counted a few times. For the CDR3, the DNA is TGCGCCAGCAGCCAAGCGGTTAGCGGAAGCTTAGTCTACGAGCAGTACTTC. Translating gives CASSQAVSGSLVYEQYF. This chain connects TRBV4-3 to TRBJ2-7, with a possible D match to TRBD2 (6 bases). CDR1 is LGHNA and CDR2 is YSLEER in the germline V gene. Trimming pared 1 base from V and 3 bases from J, leaving 19 bases between. This CDR3 comprises 17 residues.

This clonotype is a singleton in its sample. Here the CDR3 omits its conserved ending phenylalanine or tryptophan, so a read error is the likely source. The rearrangement links TRBV25-1 to TRBJ1-5; D ambiguous. Germline CDR1 is MGHDK and CDR2 is SYGVNS. V gave up 3 bases and J gave up 13 bases, with 7 bases separating them. This CDR3 spans 10 amino acids. The CDR3 is CASSDPGQHY. CDR3 in DNA: TGTGCCAGCAGTGATCCGGGACAGCATTAT.